This entry describes one TCR beta chain. Antigen specificity is unknown. This record belongs to a study of OX40 agonist ivuxolimab in advanced cancers. About the study: Anti-PD-1, anti-PD-L1 or anti-CTLA-4 therapy given earlier was allowed, and 40% had some.

Whole-study results and caveats: Among the lowest peripheral clonal expansion occurred in 0.1-3.0 mg/kg partial responders. CD8+ T cells (on average) carried more expanded clones than CD4+ T cells.

Peripheral blood came from all dose cohorts at three timepoints. Assay: immunoSEQ multiplex PCR; the TCRdb copy retains only in-frame clones and omits some. Altogether roughly 80,000 clones are present, just over 85% being singletons, with the ten largest covering approximately 2%. Germline CDR1 reads SNHLY; CDR2 reads FYNNEI. The CDR3 spans 13 residues. V dropped 4 bases and J dropped 0 bases, with 4 bases sitting between them. V gene TRBV2 combines with J gene TRBJ1-3; D is unclear. This receptor was taken from an adult with an advanced solid tumor such as melanoma, head and neck, liver or kidney cancer. This sample comprised CD4+ or CD8+ T cells sorted from blood, obtained in a trial of the OX40 agonist ivuxolimab. The CDR3 here is CASSVSSGNTIYF. CDR3 nucleotides: TGTGCCAGCAGTGTTAGCTCTGGAAACACCATATATTTT.